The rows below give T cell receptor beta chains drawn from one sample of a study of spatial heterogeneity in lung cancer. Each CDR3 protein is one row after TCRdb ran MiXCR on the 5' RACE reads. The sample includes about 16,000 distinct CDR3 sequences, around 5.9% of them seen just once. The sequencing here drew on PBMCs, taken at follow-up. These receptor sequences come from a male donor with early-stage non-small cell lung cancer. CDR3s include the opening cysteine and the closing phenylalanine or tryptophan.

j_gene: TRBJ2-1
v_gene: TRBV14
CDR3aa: CASSQVAGVINNEQFF

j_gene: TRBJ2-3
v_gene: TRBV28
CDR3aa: CASSLGTRLYF

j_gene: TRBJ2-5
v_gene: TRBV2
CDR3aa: CASTRQGQGKGETQYF

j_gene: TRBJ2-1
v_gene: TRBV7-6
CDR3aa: CASSLAQGGFSYNEQFF

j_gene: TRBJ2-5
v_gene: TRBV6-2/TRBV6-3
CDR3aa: CASSYSGSRWGTQYF

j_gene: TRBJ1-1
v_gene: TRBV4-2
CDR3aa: CASSQTGTPEAFF

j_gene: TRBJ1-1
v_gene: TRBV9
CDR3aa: CASSPDGQGGTEAFF

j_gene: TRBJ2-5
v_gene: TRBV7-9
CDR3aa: CASSPMTPHGETQYF

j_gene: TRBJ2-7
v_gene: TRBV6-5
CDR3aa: CASSSSGRDGTYEQYF

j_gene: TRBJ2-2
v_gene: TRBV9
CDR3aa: CASSSFILGGLADTGELFF

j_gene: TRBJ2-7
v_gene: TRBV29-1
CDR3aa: CSAGGQGYEQYF

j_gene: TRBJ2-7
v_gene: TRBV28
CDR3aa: CASSLSPNYEQYF

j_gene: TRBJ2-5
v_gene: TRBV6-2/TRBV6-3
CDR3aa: CASSSLTGETQYF

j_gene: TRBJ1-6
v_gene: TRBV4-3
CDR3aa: CASSQVRQDNSPLHF

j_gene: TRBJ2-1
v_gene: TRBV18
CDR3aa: CASSPPVGRNEQFF